The present entry profiles one TCR beta chain with its context. The sample comes from a study of T cells expressing NK-cell markers. As for the study in general: Repertoire data for TCR beta were derived from sorted T cells (CD3+CD56+NKG2C+, CD3+CD56+NKG2C- and CD3+CD56-NKG2C+).

Reanalyzing the 5' RACE reads, TCRdb keeps one entry per CDR3 protein, without DNA. This sample contains 450,000 to 600,000 distinct CDR3 sequences. This CDR3 comprises 15 residues. Germline values: CDR1 SGHTA, CDR2 FQGNSA. The chain combines TRBV7-2 with TRBJ2-6. The sample taken for sequencing was blood T cells: a sorted CD56 or NKG2C T cell subset, CD4+ or CD8+ T cells, or bulk PBMC T cells (not recorded which). The TCR was taken from a man between 18 and 35 years old in good health. The CDR3 region is CASSLEPSGANVLTF.